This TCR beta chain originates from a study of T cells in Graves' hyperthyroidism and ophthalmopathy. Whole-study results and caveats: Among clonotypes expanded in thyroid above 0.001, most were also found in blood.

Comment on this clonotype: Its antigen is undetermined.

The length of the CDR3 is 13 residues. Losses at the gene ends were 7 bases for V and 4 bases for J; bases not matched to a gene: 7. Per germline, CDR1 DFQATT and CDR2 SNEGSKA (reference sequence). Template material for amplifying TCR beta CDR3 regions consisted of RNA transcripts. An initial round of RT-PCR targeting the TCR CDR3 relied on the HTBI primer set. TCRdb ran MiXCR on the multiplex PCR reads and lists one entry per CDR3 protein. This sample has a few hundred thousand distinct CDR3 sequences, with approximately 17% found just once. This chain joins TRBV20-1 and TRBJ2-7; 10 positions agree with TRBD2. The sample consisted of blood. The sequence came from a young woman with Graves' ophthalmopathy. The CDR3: CSDQREGLYEQYF. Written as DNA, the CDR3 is TGCAGTGACCAGCGGGAGGGGTTGTACGAGCAGTACTTC.